This TCR beta chain derives from a study of T cells after posttransplantation cyclophosphamide (dated by TCRdb to the mid-2010s). Turning to the overall study: Using TRB sequencing, the study followed how the T cell repertoire reconstituted after myeloablative bone marrow transplantation in which posttransplantation cyclophosphamide served as GVHD prophylaxis. Public TRB sequences were compared against a database of over 3,000 sequences linked to responses to pathogens, tumor antigens, self-antigens and alloantigens. TRB sequencing was performed on blood from all 35 or so PTCy patients with 1-year posttransplant specimens. TRA and TRB clonality were tightly correlated in roughly ten samples, so subsequent TCR analyses focused on TRB only. In 3 patients, TRB sequencing was also performed on up to about 3 more blood samples taken 2 to 5.2 years after transplant, and in 4 patients, pretransplant blood was also TRB-sequenced. Samples from roughly 35 PTCy-treated patients, along with samples from some 15 of their related bone marrow donors, underwent antigen receptor sequencing.

The CDR3 has 13 amino acids, counting the end cysteine and phenylalanine. CDR3 DNA is the only sequence kept; it has 39 bases, read in frame from the first base. Sequences MNHEY (CDR1) and SMNVEV (CDR2) are obtained from the germline V gene (reference sequence). The junction carries 10 bases between V and J, which are trimmed by 6 bases and 2 bases respectively. With regard to this clone: Its recognized antigen is unknown. It has no much larger one-base neighbor in the sample; base qualities were not kept.

On the day of marrow donation, related bone marrow donors gave peripheral blood samples. Peripheral blood and bone marrow mononuclear cells were isolated by Ficoll-Hypaque density centrifugation and were cryopreserved. The research as a whole found: Across 45 patients, TRB clonality was highly associated with recipient CMV seropositivity and CMV reactivation, and PTCy diversity was similar to diversity in CNI/methotrexate controls. Donor-recipient similarity was low at 1-2 months but increased during the first year, and donor CD8+ memory clones often dominated later blood repertoires. The TRB repertoires of T cells infiltrating skin or GI tract showed only limited overlap with the TRB repertoires of T cells in blood.

Genomic DNA was used for TRB sequencing, which was performed with the immunoSEQ assay at survey resolution or with the hsTCRB kit. The paper's data handling went like this. The immunoSEQ software was used for initial read processing, and the LymphoSeq R package was used for repertoire analyses. Clonality was computed as 1 minus normalized Shannon entropy; Gini coefficient was also calculated for each TRB dataset. To infer phenotypes in unsorted samples, TRB sequences from sorted subsets of the recipient or donor were mapped onto the unsorted samples of the same recipient. TCRdb took this table from immuneACCESS and kept in-frame rearrangements with V and J called. Such tables lack part of the clones; where checked against another copy, unresolved V genes explain under half of the gap, and the rest is unexplained. Clonal size and the V and J genes are those of that table, whereas D and trimming came from the DNA. This sample is represented by 45,000 to 60,000 clones; 85% to 95% of them were singletons. 2.5% to 4% of the sample rests with the top ten.

Recombination joined TRBV27 with TRBJ1-2; a tentative D call is TRBD1 (6 bases match). Sequenced material: PBMCs. The TCR was taken from a woman aged 45-65 years in good health and a related stem cell transplant donor. The encoded CDR3 is CASSHRENYGYTF. The DNA reads TGTGCCAGCAGCCACAGGGAGAACTATGGCTACACCTTC.